This passage covers 18 T cell receptor beta chains from one sample sequenced in a study of blood T cell repertoires in COVID-19. Only in-frame clones appear in the TCRdb table, and some are missing; sequencing was by immunoSEQ multiplex PCR. This sample has 250,000 or so clones, with around 81% found just once. The sample was PBMCs or T cells enriched from blood (not recorded which). These receptors were taken from a man aged 45-65 years who had recovered from COVID-19.

This chain links TRBV28 with TRBJ2-7; unclear D gene. Trimming shortened V by 6 bases and J by 5 bases, and 17 bases separated the two germline ends. Germline V gene data show CDR1 as MDHEN and CDR2 as SYDVKM. This CDR3 has 14 residues. CDR3 sequence reads: CASSIPGQPHEQYF. The CDR3 region has the DNA TGTGCCAGCAGCATCCCGGGTCAACCCCACGAGCAGTACTTC.

The chain joins TRBV24-1 to TRBJ2-7, with TRBD1 matching over 9 bases. The CDR3 spans 16 residues. Germline trimming cut 3 bases from V and 1 base from J; bases unmatched to any gene: 6. CDR1 is KGHDR, CDR2 SFDVKD, per germline. The CDR3 nucleotides read TGTGCCACCAGTGATCACAGGGGGCAGGGGTCCTACGAGCAGTACTTC. Translating it yields CATSDHRGQGSYEQYF.

The chain carries TRBV29-1 and TRBJ1-2; tentatively, D is TRBD1 (5 bases). The CDR3 runs 13 residues. Germline CDR1 reads SQVTM; CDR2 reads ANQGSEA. V lost 3 bases, J lost 4 bases, and 12 bases lay in between. The CDR3: CSVDLIGGYGYTF. CDR3 coding DNA: TGCAGCGTTGATTTGATCGGGGGCTATGGCTACACCTTC.

The genes are TRBV9 and TRBJ2-7, with no clear D. The CDR3 loop spans 11 amino acids. With 0 bases removed from V and 7 bases from J, the gap between germline ends came to 5 bases. Germline V CDR1 and CDR2: SGDLS, YYNGEE. CDR3 amino acids: CASSVDGEQYF. The CDR3 DNA is TGTGCCAGCAGCGTAGACGGGGAGCAGTACTTC. The full variable domain, rest sourced from reference TRBV9 and TRBJ2-7, is DSGVTQTPKHLITATGQRVTLRCSPRSGDLSVYWYQQSLDQGLQFLIQYYNGEERAKGNILERFSAQQFPDLHSELNLSSLELGDSALYFCASSVDGEQYFGPGTRLTVT.

This clone was recorded only once. The chain has TRBV19 and TRBJ2-2; D is perhaps TRBD1 (5 bases). The V gene lost 9 bases and the J gene lost 2 bases, with 13 bases spanning the gap. The CDR3 length is 14 residues. Germline-derived CDR1 and CDR2 are LNHDA and SQIVND (reference sequence). CDR3 DNA sequence: TGTGCCAGCAGACAGACGACAAACACCGGGGAGCTGTTTTTT. It codes for CASRQTTNTGELFF.

The rearrangement links TRBV25-1 to TRBJ2-5; 9 nucleotides match TRBD1. The CDR3 extends over 15 amino acids. The J segment lost 2 bases and the V segment lost 4 bases, leaving 5 bases of the junction unmatched. The germline gives CDR1 MGHDK, CDR2 SYGVNS. The CDR3 coding sequence is TGTGCCAGCAGTGGGGGGACAGGGACTCAAGAGACCCAGTACTTC. Protein sequence: CASSGGTGTQETQYF.

This chain joins TRBV12-3 or TRBV12-4 and TRBJ2-1; D is uncertain. The CDR3 extends over 12 amino acids. Trimming left V 3 bases short and J 4 bases short, with 4 bases between. The CDR3 reads CASSFSYNEQFF. The CDR3 DNA reads TGTGCCAGCAGTTTTAGTTACAATGAGCAGTTCTTC.

The V and J genes are TRBV9 and TRBJ2-5, with TRBD2 identical over 9 bases. CDR3 length: 15 amino acids. CDR1 SGDLS and CDR2 YYNGEE come from the germline V gene. The ends lost 3 bases at V and 9 bases at J; junction bases unmatched: 12. For the CDR3, the DNA is TGTGCCAGCAGCGCCCCCTCTAGCGGGGCGGCTTCCCAGTACTTC. Translating gives CASSAPSSGAASQYF.

V and J are TRBV9 and TRBJ2-7; 9 nucleotides match TRBD1. The V gene end was trimmed by 0 bases and the J gene end by 6 bases; junction bases not matched to a gene: 4. Germline lookup yields CDR1 SGDLS and CDR2 YYNGEE. The CDR3 is 14 amino acids. The CDR3 here is CASSVVGQGSEQYF. The CDR3, as DNA: TGTGCCAGCAGCGTAGTCGGACAGGGGTCCGAGCAGTACTTC.

The rearrangement uses TRBV10-3 and TRBJ2-3; 8 nucleotides match TRBD1. CDR1 and CDR2 from the germline V gene are ENHRY and SYGVKD. Losses at the gene ends were 2 bases for V and 1 base for J; bases not matched to a gene: 5. The CDR3 is 16 amino acids. CDR3 loop: CAISEPRGRGTDTQYF. CDR3 nucleotide sequence: TGTGCCATCAGTGAGCCCAGGGGGCGGGGCACAGATACGCAGTATTTT.

The V and J genes are TRBV27 and TRBJ2-5, with D possibly TRBD2 on 7 matching bases. CDR3 size: 15 residues. The V gene lost 7 bases and the J gene lost 5 bases, with 20 bases spanning the gap. The germline V gene encodes CDR1 MNHEY and CDR2 SMNVEV (reference sequence). As DNA, the CDR3 is TGTGCCAGCAAGGGAGGAGGCGGGGGCTTGGAGACCCAGTACTTC. It specifies CASKGGGGGLETQYF.

The rearrangement links TRBV7-9 to TRBJ2-1; perhaps TRBD1 as D (5 bases). The germline V and J ends were trimmed by 3 bases and 7 bases, with 10 bases remaining between them. CDR1 is SEHNR, CDR2 FQNEAQ, per germline (reference sequence). The CDR3 has 13 amino acids. CDR3 nucleotide sequence: TGTGCCAGCAGCTTTGGGGCTCGAAATGAGCAGTTCTTC. It codes for CASSFGARNEQFF.

The chain joins TRBV5-5 to TRBJ1-2; 8 bases are shared with TRBD1. This CDR3 spans 16 amino acids. V shed 1 base and J 4 bases; nucleotides not matched to a gene: 9. Germline V lookup: CDR1 SGHKS, CDR2 YYEKEE (reference sequence). The chain's CDR3 is CASSLRGDRGGYGYTF. The CDR3 coding sequence is TGTGCCAGCAGCTTGCGTGGTGACAGGGGTGGCTATGGCTACACCTTC.

The genes are TRBV28 and TRBJ2-7; D gene uncertain. The CDR3 spans 13 residues. Trimming took 0 bases from V and 7 from J, leaving 10 bases between them. The germline CDR1 and CDR2 sequences are MDHEN and SYDVKM. CDR3 residues: CASSLWRDWEQYF. The CDR3 bases are TGTGCCAGCAGTTTATGGAGAGACTGGGAGCAGTACTTC.

V and J are TRBV6-2 or TRBV6-3 and TRBJ1-5; no clear D gene. The CDR3 is 15 amino acids. Trimming stripped 4 bases from V and 0 bases from J, with 10 bases between. CDR1 is MNHEY and CDR2 is SVGEGT in the germline V gene. The CDR3 nucleotides are TGTGCCAGCAGTTTGTTTGAGGGTAGCAATCAGCCCCAGCATTTT. Protein: CASSLFEGSNQPQHF.

The sample holds one count of this clone. V and J are TRBV29-1 and TRBJ2-4, with 7 bases fitting TRBD1. CDR3 size: 17 residues. V gave up 6 bases and J gave up 0 bases; unmatched junction bases: 14. Germline V gene sequence: CDR1 SQVTM, CDR2 ANQGSEA. The CDR3 region has the DNA TGCAGCGTGAGGACAGGATGGGGGACCATAGCCAAAAACATTCAGTACTTC. It is translated as CSVRTGWGTIAKNIQYF.

The J gene is TRBJ2-4, the V gene TRBV18; 12 nucleotides agree with TRBD2. CDR3 length equals 16 residues. V lost 4 bases to trimming and J lost 6 bases; unmatched junction nucleotides: 7. Germline V gene lookup returns CDR1 KGHSH and CDR2 LQKENI. The CDR3 spells CASSRETSGSGNIQYF. For the CDR3, the DNA is TGTGCCAGCTCACGAGAGACTAGCGGGAGCGGAAACATTCAGTACTTC.

The J gene is TRBJ2-3, the V gene TRBV2; 8 bases match TRBD2. Germline V CDR1 and CDR2: SNHLY, FYNNEI. CDR3 length: 12 residues. Losses at the gene ends were 7 bases for V and 6 bases for J; bases not matched to a gene: 3. This chain's CDR3 is CASTGGRDTQYF. In DNA, the CDR3 is TGTGCCAGCACGGGAGGGCGTGATACGCAGTATTTT.